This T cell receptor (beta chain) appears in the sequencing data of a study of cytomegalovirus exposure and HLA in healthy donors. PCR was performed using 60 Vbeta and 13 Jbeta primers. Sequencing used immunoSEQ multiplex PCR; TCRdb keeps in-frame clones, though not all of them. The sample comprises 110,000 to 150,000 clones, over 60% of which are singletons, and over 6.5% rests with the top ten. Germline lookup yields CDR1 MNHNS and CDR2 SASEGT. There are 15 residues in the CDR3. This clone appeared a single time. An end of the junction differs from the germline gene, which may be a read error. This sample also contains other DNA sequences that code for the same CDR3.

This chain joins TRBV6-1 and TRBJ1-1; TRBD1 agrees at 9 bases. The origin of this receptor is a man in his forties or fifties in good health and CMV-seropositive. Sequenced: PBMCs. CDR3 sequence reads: CASSPHGQGMSEAFF. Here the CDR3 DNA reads TGCGCCAGCAGTCCTCATGGACAGGGGATGTCTGAAGCTTTCTTT.